Described below is a single T cell receptor beta chain sequence and its context. The source of the sample is a study of blood T cell repertoires in COVID-19. Study summary: The United States, Italy and Spain were the sources of the acute and convalescent COVID-19 samples.

The V end was cut by 4 bases, the J end by 4 bases, with 11 bases between. This CDR3 has 14 residues. Germline CDR1 LNHDA, CDR2 SQIVND (reference sequence). The authors' processing: Amplifying reference gene primers gave estimates of nucleated cell counts. TCRdb keeps only in-frame clones here, not all; method: immunoSEQ multiplex PCR. Clone size and V and J calls were adopted from that table, with D and trimming inferred from the DNA. The repertoire holds fewer than 200,000 clones, 88% seen once, with roughly 2% in the top ten. This sequence was found in a man aged 50 to 60 who had recovered from COVID-19. Material: peripheral blood. V is TRBV19 and J is TRBJ1-5; D might be TRBD1 (6 bases). The CDR3 sequence is CASSTGDRNQPQHF. The CDR3 coding sequence is TGTGCCAGTAGTACAGGGGATCGAAATCAGCCCCAGCATTTT. The complete variable domain, with remaining parts taken from reference TRBV19 and TRBJ1-5, reads DGGITQSPKYLFRKEGQNVTLSCEQNLNHDAMYWYRQDPGQGLRLIYYSQIVNDFQKGDIAEGYSVSREKKESFPLTVTSAQKNPTAFYLCASSTGDRNQPQHFGDGTRLSIL.